This is a list of T cell receptor beta chains from one sample in a study of shared clonotypes between healthy human individuals. The method was immunoSEQ multiplex PCR; TCRdb's version includes in-frame clones alone and lacks a portion of them. The sample records about 2.1 million clones, 93% being singletons. The sample was naive CD8+ T cells from PBMCs. These TCRs come from a man aged 18 to 29 in good health. Some clones in this sample may be carry-over from other donors' samples. Both conserved end residues are trimmed from each CDR3. Fields, in order: V gene, J gene, clone size, D gene, CDR3 protein. A D gene is named only where the DNA matches it firmly. The listing skips clone size in some rows; elsewhere it reads once, few, many or a size class.

TRBV7-9,TRBJ1-2,-,TRBD1,ASSQGAPTTNYGYT
TRBV7-3,TRBJ2-7,-,TRBD1,ASSPGTGPYEQY
TRBV11-3,TRBJ2-1,once,-,ASSLARGPGNEQF
TRBV5-8,TRBJ1-5,-,-,ASSSYSNQPQH
TRBV30,TRBJ2-3,-,-,AWSVLWGPGQTSTDTQY
TRBV14,TRBJ2-1,-,-,ASSQGRGRATGNEQF
TRBV28,TRBJ2-1,once,TRBD2,ASSLSTSAANEQF
TRBV27,TRBJ2-1,-,TRBD2,ASSSGRYNEQF
TRBV29-1,TRBJ2-3,-,-,SVEGVYTSTDTQY
TRBV7-8,TRBJ2-2,-,-,ASSTPLNYFSGELF
TRBV29-1,TRBJ2-1,-,-,SVNPSNYNEQF
TRBV30,TRBJ1-2,-,-,AWSVSGSNYGYT
TRBV5-6,TRBJ2-7,-,-,ASSLLAELK
TRBV6-1,TRBJ2-3,-,TRBD2,ASRVAGGPTDTQY
TRBV7-2,TRBJ2-1,-,-,ASSLVSGGYNEQF
TRBV7-2,TRBJ2-1,-,-,ASSFGTEQF
TRBV5-1,TRBJ1-1,-,-,ASSLVAGMNTEAF
TRBV27,TRBJ2-7,-,-,ASRGTNAYEQY
TRBV6-5,TRBJ1-1,few,-,ASSSPANTEAF
TRBV7-3,TRBJ2-5,-,TRBD1,ASSLDRGETQY
TRBV23-1,TRBJ2-7,-,TRBD1,ASSLQDRDHYEQY
TRBV7-9,TRBJ1-2,-,-,ASSYMSPYGYT
TRBV2,TRBJ2-1,-,TRBD2,ASIMLAGANEQF
TRBV10-3,TRBJ2-7,-,-,AISDGAGTTHEQY
TRBV5-1,TRBJ2-1,-,-,ASSLGGSYNEQF
TRBV4-3,TRBJ2-2,once,TRBD1,ASSQERRQGPDRTGELF
TRBV19,TRBJ2-7,-,-,ASSGRDSGYEQY
TRBV27,TRBJ2-7,-,TRBD1,ASSWSGGDSSYEQY
TRBV6-1,TRBJ2-7,-,-,ASSEVDSSTYEQY
TRBV30,TRBJ1-2,-,TRBD1,AWSVRYRGIGDYGYT
TRBV7-9,TRBJ1-1,-,-,ASSLEEGPNTEAF
TRBV27,TRBJ2-7,-,TRBD1,ASSASLGQVSHEQY
TRBV5-1,TRBJ2-1,-,-,ASSFSGSYNEQF
TRBV9,TRBJ2-7,-,TRBD1,ASSRTGANYEQY
TRBV27,TRBJ1-2,-,-,ASRLGGQFYGYT
TRBV11-2,TRBJ2-7,-,TRBD2,ASSLGGRQYEQY
TRBV28,TRBJ2-7,-,-,ASNPAGTDANVYEQY
TRBV25-1,TRBJ2-2,once,-,ASSESGPAGELF
TRBV7-8,TRBJ2-7,-,-,ASSLVGTVHEQY
TRBV7-9,TRBJ2-1,-,TRBD2,ASSSPVLNGRAYNEQF
TRBV4-3,TRBJ2-1,-,-,ASSQDSSGFYNEQF
TRBV27,TRBJ2-1,-,TRBD1,ASSFGFGTGISYNEQF